These 27 T cell receptor beta chains were all obtained from the same sample, sequenced in a study of beta chain features in type 1 diabetes. The authors reverse transcribed all of the isolated RNA, so sequencing captured expressed TCRB transcripts. Assay: immunoSEQ multiplex PCR; the TCRdb copy retains only in-frame clones and omits some. The data hold about 160,000 clones, with around 8.4% observed a single time. No antigens are known for them. General study results and limits: All four CD4+ subsets of Type 1 diabetes patients contained TCRB CDR3s that were moderately but significantly shorter.

The sequenced sample was central memory CD4+ T cells from blood. These receptors were obtained from a woman aged 18-30 years with type 1 diabetes.

The V and J genes are TRBV7-2 and TRBJ1-6, with 7 nucleotides matching TRBD1. This CDR3 contains 15 residues. J lost 9 bases, V lost 1 base, and 6 bases had no gene match. Looked up from germline, CDR1 is SGHTA and CDR2 is FQGNSA. CDR3 loop: CASSLGGTETSPLHF. The DNA for the CDR3 is TGTGCCAGCAGCTTAGGTGGGACAGAGACTTCACCCCTCCACTTT.

This clone was recorded a few times. The chain couples TRBV5-4 to TRBJ2-7; the match to TRBD2 covers 8 bases. Germline CDR1 and CDR2: SGHNT and YYREEE (reference sequence). J gave up 2 bases and V 5 bases, and 6 bases lay outside the gene matches. The CDR3 contains 14 residues. CDR3 in DNA: TGTGCCAGCAGGAGGGATAGCGGGACCTACGAGCAGTACTTC. Protein: CASRRDSGTYEQYF.

This clone has a handful of counts. This chain joins TRBV7-9 and TRBJ2-5, with D perhaps matching TRBD2 (6 bases). The germline V and J ends were trimmed by 2 bases and 2 bases, with 15 bases remaining between them. The CDR3 is made up of 16 amino acids. CDR1 SEHNR and CDR2 FQNEAQ come from the germline V gene (reference sequence). CDR3 DNA sequence: TGTGCCAGCAGCTTAAGTGTAGCGGCGATACAAGAGACCCAGTACTTC. As protein: CASSLSVAAIQETQYF.

A few counts support this clone. The chain uses TRBV7-2 and TRBJ1-1, with D possibly TRBD1 on 5 matching bases. The germline V gene encodes CDR1 SGHTA and CDR2 FQGNSA. Trimming removed 7 bases at V and 0 bases at J, with 12 bases between. The length of the CDR3 is 14 residues. This chain's CDR3 is CASTLGGLNTEAFF. The DNA for the CDR3 is TGTGCCAGCACCCTGGGGGGGTTGAACACTGAAGCTTTCTTT.

This clone was seen more than once but under ten times. The chain has TRBV12-5 and TRBJ2-7, with 8 bases matching TRBD1. Germline CDR1 and CDR2: LGHNT and FRNRAP. After removal of 4 bases from V and 9 bases from J, the junction contained 11 bases not matched to a gene. The CDR3 length is 14 residues. The CDR3 here is CASGSGVTGGSQYF. DNA for the CDR3: TGTGCTAGTGGTTCTGGGGTTACAGGGGGGTCGCAGTACTTC.

In its sample, this clone was seen a few times. The chain uses TRBV4-3 and TRBJ2-3; D possibly corresponds to TRBD2 (6 bases). Trimming stripped 6 bases from V and 2 bases from J, with 15 bases between. The CDR3 runs 15 residues. Germline V gives CDR1 LGHNA, CDR2 YSLEER. The CDR3 protein is CASRRGLYNTDTQYF. Here the CDR3 DNA reads TGCGCCAGCAGGCGAGGACTATATAACACAGATACGCAGTATTTT.

This clone was seen a few times. The chain has TRBV15 and TRBJ2-1; D remains ambiguous. CDR3 length equals 13 residues. The germline CDR1 and CDR2 sequences are LNHNV and YYDKDF (reference sequence). The germline V and J ends were trimmed by 4 bases and 4 bases, with 8 bases remaining between them. The CDR3 sequence is CATSTGSYNEQFF. For the CDR3, the DNA is TGTGCCACCAGCACCGGGTCTTACAATGAGCAGTTCTTC.

V usage is TRBV11-2 and J usage is TRBJ2-3, with D uncertain. Trimming took 7 bases from V and 5 from J, leaving 10 bases between them. The germline V gene encodes CDR1 SGHAT and CDR2 FQNNGV. CDR3 size: 12 residues. The CDR3 nucleotides are TGTGCCAGCAAACCCGGTTTAGATACGCAGTATTTT. Translated, it gives CASKPGLDTQYF.

CDR3 residues: CASSLDGGSAYEQYF. CDR3 DNA: TGCGCCAGCAGCTTGGATGGCGGGAGCGCCTACGAGCAGTACTTC. This sequence joins TRBV5-1 and TRBJ2-7; 7 bases align to TRBD2. The germline CDR1 and CDR2 sequences are SGHRS and YFSETQ. Trimming cost V 0 bases and J 2 bases; bases outside gene matches: 5. This CDR3 spans 15 amino acids.

The chain is built from TRBV7-9 and TRBJ2-5; 7 nucleotides line up with TRBD1. The junction had 7 bases not matched to a gene; V was cut back by 1 base and J by 5 bases. Per germline, CDR1 SEHNR and CDR2 FQNEAQ (reference sequence). The CDR3 loop spans 15 amino acids. In DNA form, the CDR3 reads TGTGCCAGCAGCTTAGGCGCAGGGGGTTCGGAGACCCAGTACTTC. Protein sequence: CASSLGAGGSETQYF.

The CDR3 DNA reads TGCAGCGTTGTTGCGGCGGGAGTTGTAAATGAGCAGTTCTTC. Translation: CSVVAAGVVNEQFF. V is TRBV29-1 and J is TRBJ2-1; 7 nucleotides match TRBD2. Germline V gives CDR1 SQVTM, CDR2 ANQGSEA. This CDR3 contains 14 residues. Losses at the gene ends were 4 bases for V and 7 bases for J; bases not matched to a gene: 10.

V is TRBV9 and J is TRBJ2-5, with 8 bases matching TRBD1. The length of the CDR3 is 17 residues. With V trimmed by 3 bases and J by 5 bases, 15 bases remained unmatched. Germline loops: CDR1 SGDLS, CDR2 YYNGEE. The DNA for the CDR3 is TGTGCCAGCAGCGCGACCGGGTTCGGACAGGGACTGGAGACCCAGTACTTC. Protein product: CASSATGFGQGLETQYF.

As for this clone: Other DNA sequences in the same sample also yield this CDR3. The chain recombines TRBV5-4 with TRBJ2-5, with 15 bases lining up with TRBD2. CDR3 length: 17 residues. With V trimmed by 4 bases and J by 5 bases, 9 bases remained unmatched. Germline assignment: CDR1 SGHNT and CDR2 YYREEE (reference sequence). This CDR3 is CASSPGLAGGPEETQYF. The CDR3, as DNA: TGTGCCAGCAGCCCCGGACTAGCGGGAGGGCCGGAGGAGACCCAGTACTTC.

The sample holds a few counts of this clone. A far bigger clonotype differs at one base, so this is likely a read error. The sample contains more than one DNA sequence encoding this CDR3. This chain joins TRBV4-1 and TRBJ2-2, with 8 bases matching TRBD2. The germline V gene has CDR1 MGHRA and CDR2 YSYEKL. The V segment lost 1 base and the J segment 7 bases; nucleotides outside the gene matches: 8. The CDR3 spans 16 residues. The CDR3: CASSQGVTSEGGELFF. Written as DNA, the CDR3 is TGCGCCAGCAGCCAAGGCGTGACTAGCGAGGGCGGGGAGCTGTTTTTT.

This clone was recorded a few times. Other DNA sequences in this specimen translate into the identical CDR3. This sequence joins TRBV4-1 and TRBJ2-7, with TRBD2 identical over 11 bases. Germline V lookup: CDR1 MGHRA, CDR2 YSYEKL. V lost 1 base and J lost 4; bases outside the gene matches: 3. This CDR3 has 15 amino acids. Here the CDR3 DNA reads TGCGCCAGCAGCCAAGCCCTAGCGGGGGGATACGAGCAGTACTTC. Its protein product is CASSQALAGGYEQYF.

The sample holds many counts of this clone. The CDR3 sequence is CASSRQAGGLYEQYF. In DNA form, the CDR3 reads TGTGCCAGCAGCCGTCAAGCGGGGGGGCTATACGAGCAGTACTTC. V usage is TRBV7-9 and J usage is TRBJ2-7, with 10 positions matching TRBD2. The V gene end was trimmed by 5 bases and the J gene end by 4 bases; junction bases not matched to a gene: 8. The germline V gene encodes CDR1 SEHNR and CDR2 FQNEAQ (reference sequence). This CDR3 is built from 15 residues. Supplemented by reference TRBV7-9 and TRBJ2-7, the full variable domain reads DTGVSQNPRHKITKRGQNVTFRCDPISEHNRLYWYRQTLGQGPEFLTYFQNEAQLEKSRLLSDRFSAERPKGSFSTLEIQRTEQGDSAMYLCASSRQAGGLYEQYFGPGTRLTVT.

In its sample, this clone was seen a few times. This sequence joins TRBV28 and TRBJ1-2; 12 bases are shared with TRBD1. The J segment lost 6 bases and the V segment lost 5 bases, leaving 7 bases of the junction unmatched. Germline CDR1 and CDR2: MDHEN and SYDVKM. CDR3 size: 15 residues. In nucleotides, the CDR3 is TGTGCCAGCAGTACCTCCGGGACAGGGGGCGATGGCTACACCTTC. Amino acids: CASSTSGTGGDGYTF.

This chain's CDR3 is CASSLNGLGELFF. In DNA, the CDR3 is TGTGCCAGCAGTTTGAATGGGCTCGGGGAGCTGTTTTTT. The rearrangement links TRBV27 to TRBJ2-2, with D uncertain. This CDR3 spans 13 amino acids. Germline lookup yields CDR1 MNHEY and CDR2 SMNVEV (reference sequence). V was trimmed by 3 bases and J by 7 bases, leaving 9 bases between them.

This clone showed up just a few times. The chain joins TRBV19 to TRBJ2-3; weak D call: TRBD2 (6 bases). Germline V gene lookup returns CDR1 LNHDA and CDR2 SQIVND (reference sequence). V gave up 10 bases and J gave up 2 bases, with 13 bases separating them. The length of the CDR3 is 13 residues. CDR3 protein: CAKPGVSTDTQYF. The CDR3 DNA sequence: TGTGCCAAGCCGGGGGTATCCACAGATACGCAGTATTTT. Drawing the rest from reference TRBV19 and TRBJ2-3, the complete variable domain is DGGITQSPKYLFRKEGQNVTLSCEQNLNHDAMYWYRQDPGQGLRLIYYSQIVNDFQKGDIAEGYSVSREKKESFPLTVTSAQKNPTAFYLCAKPGVSTDTQYFGPGTRLTVL.

The chain recombines TRBV7-2 with TRBJ2-5, with D perhaps TRBD2 (6 bases). Germline V gene data show CDR1 as SGHTA and CDR2 as FQGNSA. V lost 5 bases and J 2 bases, leaving 18 bases between the germline ends. There are 16 residues in the CDR3. This CDR3 is CASSPIPGLQQETQYF. The CDR3 nucleotides are TGTGCCAGCAGCCCTATTCCGGGACTTCAACAAGAGACCCAGTACTTC.

This clone was observed at least ten times. The gene calls are TRBV11-3 and TRBJ2-1, with TRBD2 identical over 8 bases. The V gene end was trimmed by 5 bases and the J gene end by 7 bases; junction bases not matched to a gene: 10. The CDR3 sequence is 15 residues long. CDR1 is SGHNT and CDR2 is YENEEA in the germline V gene. The CDR3 protein is CASSISGRGGNEQFF. CDR3 bases: TGTGCCAGCAGCATAAGCGGGAGAGGAGGTAATGAGCAGTTCTTC.

This clone was seen a few times. The chain links TRBV28 to TRBJ2-1, with a weak D call TRBD2 (6 bases). CDR1 and CDR2 (germline): MDHEN, SYDVKM. The CDR3 runs 12 residues. V gave up 7 bases and J gave up 7 bases, with 11 bases separating them. Written as DNA, the CDR3 is TGTGCCAGCACTGCGGGGCGGAATGAGCAGTTCTTC. Amino acids: CASTAGRNEQFF.

This clone appeared a few times. This chain connects TRBV7-2 to TRBJ1-4; unclear D gene. Trimming took off 1 base at V and 8 bases at J, with 14 bases between the two ends. The CDR3 is 15 amino acids. Per the germline V gene, CDR1 is SGHTA and CDR2 is FQGNSA. CDR3 sequence reads: CASSLGAGNGEKLFF. The CDR3 region has the DNA TGTGCCAGCAGCTTAGGGGCCGGAAATGGGGAAAAACTGTTTTTT.

The J gene is TRBJ1-5, the V gene TRBV30, with 7 bases matching TRBD1. The length of the CDR3 is 14 residues. CDR1 is GTSNPN, CDR2 SVGIG, per germline (reference sequence). V was clipped by 4 bases and J by 2 bases; unmatched bases: 5. The chain's CDR3 is CAWNRGLGNQPQHF. The DNA for the CDR3 is TGTGCCTGGAACAGGGGTCTGGGCAATCAGCCCCAGCATTTT.

This clone was counted at least ten times. V gene TRBV4-3 combines with J gene TRBJ2-4; D gene unclear. CDR3 size: 15 residues. Trimming removed 0 bases from V and 0 bases from J, with 6 bases in between. Germline CDR1 LGHNA, CDR2 YSLEER. CDR3 sequence reads: CASSQEALAKNIQYF. The CDR3 nucleotides are TGCGCCAGCAGCCAAGAAGCTCTAGCCAAAAACATTCAGTACTTC.

A few counts support this clone. J is TRBJ1-6 and V is TRBV6-4, with D possibly being TRBD1 (6 bases). The CDR3 extends over 14 amino acids. V was pared by 0 bases and J by 11 bases, with 11 bases between. Germline loops: CDR1 MRHNA, CDR2 SNTAGT. CDR3 nucleotide sequence: TGTGCCAGCAGTGACTCGAGCGCAGGGGCACCCCTCCACTTT. It translates to CASSDSSAGAPLHF.

CDR3 DNA sequence: TGTGCCAGCAGCCTATCGACAGGGGATGAGCAGTTCTTC. This gives the protein CASSLSTGDEQFF. V usage is TRBV11-3 and J usage is TRBJ2-1; 8 bases agree with TRBD1. The CDR3 consists of 13 residues. Germline V gives CDR1 SGHNT, CDR2 YENEEA. V was pared by 5 bases and J by 8 bases, with 5 bases of the junction left unmatched.